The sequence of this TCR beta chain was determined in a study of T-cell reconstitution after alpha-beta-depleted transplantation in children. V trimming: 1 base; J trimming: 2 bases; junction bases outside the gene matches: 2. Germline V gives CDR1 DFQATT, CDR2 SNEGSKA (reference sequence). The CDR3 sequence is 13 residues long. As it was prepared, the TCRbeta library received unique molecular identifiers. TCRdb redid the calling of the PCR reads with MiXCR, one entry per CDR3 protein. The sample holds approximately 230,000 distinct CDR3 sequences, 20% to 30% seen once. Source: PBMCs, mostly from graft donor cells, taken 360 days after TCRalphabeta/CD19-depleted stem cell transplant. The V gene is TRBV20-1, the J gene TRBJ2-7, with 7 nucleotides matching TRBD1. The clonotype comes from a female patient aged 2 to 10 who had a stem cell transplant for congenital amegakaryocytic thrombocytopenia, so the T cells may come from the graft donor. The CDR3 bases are TGCAGTGCTAGAGTGACAGGGACCTACGAGCAGTACTTC. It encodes CSARVTGTYEQYF.